The 17 T cell receptor beta chains below come from one sample, sequenced in a study of T cells in Graves' hyperthyroidism and ophthalmopathy. TCR beta CDR3 region amplification was performed from RNA transcripts. HTBI primers were employed in a first-round RT-PCR of the TCR CDR3. TCRdb itself ran the multiplex PCR reads through MiXCR, one entry per CDR3 protein. The table shows 600,000 or so distinct CDR3 sequences, with around 46% occurring only once. Sequences were obtained from peripheral blood or thyroid tissue (not recorded which). These receptor sequences come from a woman aged 18 to 35 with Graves' hyperthyroidism.

At least ten counts were recorded for this clonotype. This chain's CDR3 is CASSLAGIGNTIYF. The DNA of the CDR3 is TGTGCCAGCAGCTTAGCAGGGATCGGAAACACCATATATTTT. The chain couples TRBV7-9 to TRBJ1-3; no reliable D call. This CDR3 has 14 amino acids. The V and J ends lost 0 bases and 4 bases respectively, with 7 bases between them. CDR1 is SEHNR and CDR2 is FQNEAQ in the germline V gene (reference sequence).

This clonotype showed up just a few times. The rearrangement joins TRBV29-1 to TRBJ1-2, with 7 positions matching TRBD1. Germline trimming cut 4 bases from V and 8 bases from J; bases unmatched to any gene: 7. The CDR3 is 12 amino acids. CDR1 SQVTM and CDR2 ANQGSEA come from the germline V gene. CDR3 in DNA: TGCAGCGTTGTCAGGGGGGTGGGCGGCTACACCTTC. Translating gives CSVVRGVGGYTF. Full variable domain (missing parts from reference TRBV29-1 and TRBJ1-2): SAVISQKPSRDICQRGTSLTIQCQVDSQVTMMFWYRQQPGQSLTLIATANQGSEATYESGFVIDKFPISRPNLTFSTLTVSNMSPEDSSIYLCSVVRGVGGYTFGSGTRLTVV.

This clonotype showed up many times. The chain couples TRBV25-1 to TRBJ2-5; 10 bases agree with TRBD2. Germline V gene sequence: CDR1 MGHDK, CDR2 SYGVNS. V dropped 3 bases and J dropped 4; count of bases not matched to a gene: 8. CDR3 size: 16 residues. CDR3 nucleotides: TGTGCCAGCAGTGATAGGGCTAGCGGGAGTGGAGAGACCCAGTACTTC. Its protein is CASSDRASGSGETQYF.

The rearrangement joins TRBV29-1 to TRBJ1-5; TRBD1 matches 9 bases. With 7 bases clipped from V and 5 bases from J, the junction kept 6 bases outside the gene matches. This CDR3 contains 13 residues. Germline V gene lookup returns CDR1 SQVTM and CDR2 ANQGSEA. DNA of the CDR3: TGCAGCGCGGCTAGGACAGGGGATCAGCCCCAGCATTTT. It codes for CSAARTGDQPQHF. Drawing the rest from reference TRBV29-1 and TRBJ1-5, the complete variable domain is SAVISQKPSRDICQRGTSLTIQCQVDSQVTMMFWYRQQPGQSLTLIATANQGSEATYESGFVIDKFPISRPNLTFSTLTVSNMSPEDSSIYLCSAARTGDQPQHFGDGTRLSIL.

V is TRBV29-1 and J is TRBJ1-2, with a weak D call TRBD1 (5 bases). The germline V gene has CDR1 SQVTM and CDR2 ANQGSEA. The CDR3 runs 13 residues. Trimming cost V 2 bases and J 8 bases, with 15 bases left between them. The CDR3: CSVERPGSEGYTF. In nucleotides, the CDR3 is TGCAGCGTTGAACGTCCAGGGTCTGAGGGCTACACCTTC.

DNA of the CDR3: TGTGCCAGCAGTTACTCGCGGATCACTGAAGCTTTCTTT. This sequence encodes CASSYSRITEAFF. The V call is TRBV6-5, the J call TRBJ1-1; D unclear. The CDR3 extends over 13 amino acids. Trimming took off 0 bases at V and 4 bases at J, with 6 bases between the two ends. CDR1 is MNHEY, CDR2 SVGAGI, per germline.

A word on this clonotype: The junction differs from germline at one of its ends, possibly a read error. V and J are TRBV5-1 and TRBJ2-7, with TRBD1 matching over 10 bases. The CDR3 contains 12 residues. Germline CDR1 and CDR2: SGHRS and YFSETQ. The CDR3 DNA reads TGTGCCATCAGGGACAGGGGTTTCGAGCAGTACTTC. This codes for CAIRDRGFEQYF. The whole variable domain, filled in from reference TRBV5-1 and TRBJ2-7, reads KAGVTQTPRYLIKTRGQQVTLSCSPISGHRSVSWYQQTPGQGLQFLFEYFSETQRNKGNFPGRFSGRQFSNSRSEMNVSTLELGDSALYLCAIRDRGFEQYFGPGTRLTVT.

This clonotype showed up just a few times. The V call is TRBV10-3, the J call TRBJ2-3; 10 bases align to TRBD2. V shed 8 bases and J 4 bases; nucleotides not matched to a gene: 9. There are 15 residues in the CDR3. In germline, CDR1 is ENHRY, CDR2 SYGVKD. As DNA, the CDR3 is TGTGCCATCGGGGCGGCTAGCGGGAGTGCAGATACGCAGTATTTT. Translating it yields CAIGAASGSADTQYF.

The table lists this clonotype with many counts. This sequence joins TRBV7-9 and TRBJ1-6, with D perhaps TRBD1 (5 bases). The CDR3 totals 13 residues. Trimming cost V 5 bases and J 9 bases, with 11 bases left between them. Germline V gene sequence: CDR1 SEHNR, CDR2 FQNEAQ (reference sequence). CDR3 sequence reads: CASSPDSSSPLHF. The CDR3, as DNA: TGTGCCAGCAGCCCTGACAGTTCTTCACCCCTCCACTTT.

The gene calls are TRBV20-1 and TRBJ2-3, with D maybe TRBD2 (6 bases). The CDR3 length is 13 residues. Germline V gene sequence: CDR1 DFQATT, CDR2 SNEGSKA (reference sequence). Trimming took 5 bases from V and 1 from J, leaving 10 bases between them. CDR3 nucleotide sequence: TGCAGTGCTGAAATAGCGGGCACAGATACGCAGTATTTT. This codes for CSAEIAGTDTQYF.

The chain carries TRBV29-1 and TRBJ2-7; 8 positions match TRBD1. The CDR3 spans 15 residues. Germline CDR1 reads SQVTM; CDR2 reads ANQGSEA. Germline trimming cut 4 bases from V and 3 bases from J; bases unmatched to any gene: 11. CDR3 protein: CSVVPQGEGYYEQYF. The CDR3 DNA follows: TGCAGCGTTGTGCCACAGGGGGAAGGCTACTACGAGCAGTACTTC.

At least ten counts were recorded for this clonotype. The CDR3 coding sequence is TGTGCCATCAGTGATGAGCGGACAGGAAATGAAAAACTGTTTTTT. Protein product: CAISDERTGNEKLFF. The chain recombines TRBV10-3 with TRBJ1-4, with 7 bases matching TRBD1. Per the germline V gene, CDR1 is ENHRY and CDR2 is SYGVKD. The CDR3 contains 15 residues. V trimming: 3 bases; J trimming: 5 bases; junction bases outside the gene matches: 6.

This chain connects TRBV6-6 to TRBJ1-2; D is ambiguous. The germline V gene has CDR1 MNHNY and CDR2 SVGAGI (reference sequence). V lost 2 bases and J 5 bases, leaving 9 bases between the germline ends. The CDR3 is 13 amino acids. CDR3 residues: CASSYGRLYGYTF. The CDR3 DNA reads as TGTGCCAGCAGTTACGGACGTCTGTATGGCTACACCTTC.

This chain joins TRBV2 and TRBJ1-1, with 7 bases fitting TRBD1. This CDR3 region has 14 residues. The V and J ends lost 7 bases and 7 bases, in that order; junction bases with no gene match: 12. Germline CDR1 reads SNHLY; CDR2 reads FYNNEI. The CDR3 loop reads CASTNLRGQNEAFF. The CDR3 region has the DNA TGTGCCAGCACGAACCTTAGGGGGCAGAATGAAGCTTTCTTT.

The table lists this clonotype with many counts. The chain carries TRBV7-6 and TRBJ1-5; 7 nucleotides align to TRBD1. V dropped 1 base and J dropped 4; count of bases not matched to a gene: 4. CDR3 length: 15 amino acids. Looked up from germline, CDR1 is SGHVS and CDR2 is FNYEAQ. The CDR3 coding sequence is TGTGCCAGCAGCTTAGGACAGGGCATGAATCAGCCCCAGCATTTT. It encodes CASSLGQGMNQPQHF.

The chain uses TRBV9 and TRBJ1-4; maybe TRBD1 (5 bases). This CDR3 region has 16 residues. Trimming took 0 bases from V and 8 from J, leaving 17 bases between them. From germline, CDR1 is SGDLS and CDR2 YYNGEE. CDR3 region: CASSVGPKGLGEKLFF. CDR3 coding DNA: TGTGCCAGCAGCGTAGGCCCCAAGGGGCTGGGGGAAAAACTGTTTTTT.

This clonotype has only a few counts. The genes are TRBV7-2 and TRBJ2-2; D not certain. Germline loops: CDR1 SGHTA, CDR2 FQGNSA. The CDR3 is 17 residues long. The V end was cut by 0 bases, the J end by 4 bases, with 15 bases between. The CDR3 loop is CASSLAPIPWVTGELFF. The CDR3 DNA sequence: TGTGCCAGCAGCTTAGCGCCGATTCCTTGGGTCACCGGGGAGCTGTTTTTT.